These T cell receptor beta chains were read from a single sample in a study of blood T cell repertoires in COVID-19. Method: immunoSEQ multiplex PCR; TCRdb's copy keeps in-frame clones and lacks some. This table holds roughly 280,000 clones, around 90% found once. Sequencing input: peripheral blood. These receptors were collected from a man aged 50-59 years with acute or convalescent COVID-19. CDR3s include the opening cysteine and the closing phenylalanine or tryptophan. A D gene is named only where the DNA matches it firmly. The size entry is marked missing in some rows and otherwise reads once, few, many or a size class.

j_call clone_size d_call v_call cdr3_nt cdr3_aa
TRBJ2-3 NA TRBD1 TRBV5-6 TGTGCCAGCAGCCACAGGGGACCCTTTTCTAGCACAGATACGCAGTATTTT CASSHRGPFSSTDTQYF
TRBJ2-1 NA NA TRBV25-1 TGTGCCAGCAGTGCGGCGGGTAAGGTCTTTATAAACAATGAGCAGTTCTTC CASSAAGKVFINNEQFF
TRBJ2-3 NA TRBD2 TRBV5-4 TGTGCCAGCAGCCAGACTAGCGGGGAAGTGAAGGGGACGCAGTATTTT CASSQTSGEVKGTQYF
TRBJ2-2 NA NA TRBV6-5 TGTGCCAGCAGAGGAGGGGGAGGGACCGGGGAGCTGTTTTTT CASRGGGGTGELFF
TRBJ1-2 NA NA TRBV6-1 TGTGCCAGCAGTGAGGGAGGCGGAGGCTACACCTTC CASSEGGGGYTF
TRBJ1-1 few TRBD1 TRBV6-5 TGTGCCAGCATTACGCCGGACAGGCGGGGTGAAGCTTTCTTT CASITPDRRGEAFF
TRBJ2-7 once NA TRBV18 TGTGCCAGCTCACCAGCGGCCGAGCAGTACTTC CASSPAAEQYF
TRBJ2-1 NA NA TRBV30 TGTGCCTGGATTTCCACTAGCACCCACAATGAGCAGTTCTTC CAWISTSTHNEQFF
TRBJ2-1 NA TRBD2 TRBV6-1 TGTGCCAGCAGTGAAGTCAACGGGGGGACTACGCAGTTCTTC CASSEVNGGTTQFF
TRBJ1-5 once NA TRBV19 TGTGCCAGTAGTATAGGGGGGGTGTACCAGCCCCAGCATTTT CASSIGGVYQPQHF
TRBJ1-5 NA NA TRBV20-1 TGCAGTGCTTCGGGGGAACAGCCCCAGCATTTT CSASGEQPQHF
TRBJ1-6 once NA TRBV10-2 TGCGCCAGCAGAACTTGGACAGCTAATTCACCCCTCCACTTT CASRTWTANSPLHF
TRBJ1-4 NA TRBD1 TRBV18 TGTGCCAGCTCACCGGGACAGCCTAATGAAAAACTGTTTTTT CASSPGQPNEKLFF
TRBJ1-1 NA TRBD1 TRBV5-4 TGTGCCAGCAGCCCGTCGACAGGGGTGAACACTGAAGCTTTCTTT CASSPSTGVNTEAFF
TRBJ2-3 NA TRBD2 TRBV7-2 TGTGCCAGCAACTTAGCGGGGGCGGCAGATACGCAGTATTTT CASNLAGAADTQYF
TRBJ2-7 NA NA TRBV7-2 TGTGCCAGCAGCTTAGAAGTATTGGGGCAGGAGAAGTACTTC CASSLEVLGQEKYF
TRBJ1-1 NA NA TRBV2 TGTGCCAGCAGATCAGAAGTTTTAAACACTGAAGCTTTCTTT CASRSEVLNTEAFF
TRBJ1-1 NA NA TRBV2 TGTGCCACGACAGTCCGGGGGTTGAACACTGAAGCTTTCTTT CATTVRGLNTEAFF
TRBJ2-6 NA NA TRBV4-2 TGTGCCACATCAGGGACTGGGGCCAACGTCCTGACTTTC CATSGTGANVLTF
TRBJ2-5 NA TRBD2 TRBV19 TGTGCCAGTAGGAGCCGGACTAGCGGGGTGGTCCAAGAGACCCAGTACTTC CASRSRTSGVVQETQYF
TRBJ1-6 NA NA TRBV6-5 TGTGCCAGCAGGAAAGGGGTGAATTCACCCCTCCACTTT CASRKGVNSPLHF
TRBJ1-6 NA TRBD1 TRBV6-6 TGTGCCAGCAGTTACACCCAGGGGGCGGGGGATTCACCCCTCCACTTT CASSYTQGAGDSPLHF
TRBJ2-7 NA NA TRBV2 TGTGCCAGCAGTGAAGTATACAATCGGGTCTACGAGCAGTACTTC CASSEVYNRVYEQYF
TRBJ1-5 once NA TRBV12-3/TRBV12-4 TGTGCCAGCAGTTTATATAATCAGCCCCAGCATTTT CASSLYNQPQHF
TRBJ2-6 NA NA TRBV19 TGTGCCAGTAGTATTAGTACCGGGACCAACGTCCTGACTTTC CASSISTGTNVLTF
TRBJ1-4 NA NA TRBV7-8 TGTGCCAGCAGCTTAAGGAGGGGCTCTGGGCAGCCTAATGAAAAACTGTTTTTT CASSLRRGSGQPNEKLFF
TRBJ1-1 NA TRBD1 TRBV10-3 TGTGCCATTGGACAGGGGTGGGACACTGAAGCTTTCTTT CAIGQGWDTEAFF